This entry lists 25 T cell receptor beta chains sequenced from one sample in a study of blood T cell repertoires in COVID-19. The assay was immunoSEQ multiplex PCR, and TCRdb's table has in-frame clones only and misses some. The repertoire includes fewer than 45,000 clones, around 84% of them detected once, and approximately 15% sits in the top ten. Sequences were obtained from peripheral blood. These receptors came from a human donor in a cohort sampled during active COVID-19.

The CDR3 nucleotides read TGTGCCATCCGGACAGGGGGCGGGGATACGCAGTATTTT. As protein: CAIRTGGGDTQYF. J is TRBJ2-3 and V is TRBV7-9; the match to TRBD1 covers 11 bases. The CDR3 consists of 13 residues. Germline lookup yields CDR1 SEHNR and CDR2 FQNEAQ (reference sequence). J lost 6 bases, V lost 10 bases, and 6 bases had no gene match.

This clone was detected once. V gene TRBV7-9 combines with J gene TRBJ1-5, with a possible D match to TRBD1 (6 bases). The V gene lost 7 bases and the J gene lost 3 bases, with 10 bases spanning the gap. There are 13 residues in the CDR3. CDR1 SEHNR and CDR2 FQNEAQ come from the germline V gene (reference sequence). This CDR3 reads CASTQGPNQPQHF. CDR3 nucleotides: TGTGCCAGCACCCAGGGGCCCAATCAGCCCCAGCATTTT.

For this clone: This same CDR3 is encoded by further DNA sequences in the sample. In nucleotides, the CDR3 is TGTGCCAGCAGCTTAGCGCCCAGAGAGACCCAGTACTTC. This translates into CASSLAPRETQYF. The chain uses TRBV7-9 and TRBJ2-5; D ambiguous. The CDR3 extends over 13 amino acids. V was shortened by 0 bases and J by 4 bases, with 6 bases between the two germline ends. The germline gives CDR1 SEHNR, CDR2 FQNEAQ (reference sequence). Full variable domain (rest looked up from reference TRBV7-9 and TRBJ2-5): DTGVSQNPRHKITKRGQNVTFRCDPISEHNRLYWYRQTLGQGPEFLTYFQNEAQLEKSRLLSDRFSAERPKGSFSTLEIQRTEQGDSAMYLCASSLAPRETQYFGPGTRLLVL.

This chain links TRBV5-1 with TRBJ2-7, with 12 bases identical to TRBD2. CDR1 and CDR2 (germline): SGHRS, YFSETQ. V was clipped by 4 bases and J by 3 bases; unmatched bases: 8. The CDR3 extends over 16 amino acids. DNA of the CDR3: TGCGCCAGCAGCGAAACTAGCGGGGGGCCTAGCTACGAGCAGTACTTC. It is translated as CASSETSGGPSYEQYF.

The chain employs TRBV6-5 and TRBJ2-7; 8 bases fit TRBD2. V gave up 4 bases and J gave up 3 bases; unmatched junction bases: 8. Germline assignment: CDR1 MNHEY and CDR2 SVGAGI. The CDR3 has 15 amino acids. CDR3: CASSFSIAGLYEQYF. CDR3 DNA: TGTGCCAGCAGTTTCTCCATAGCGGGGCTCTACGAGCAGTACTTC.

CDR3 in DNA: TGTGCCAGCAGCCCAAGAGACAAACCAACTAATGAAAAACTGTTTTTT. It yields the protein CASSPRDKPTNEKLFF. This chain links TRBV5-4 with TRBJ1-4; D uncertain. Germline V gene sequence: CDR1 SGHNT, CDR2 YYREEE (reference sequence). The V gene lost 4 bases and the J gene lost 0 bases, with 13 bases spanning the gap. The CDR3 runs 16 residues.

V usage is TRBV11-1 and J usage is TRBJ2-1, with a possible D match to TRBD1 (5 bases). V was trimmed by 1 base and J by 12 bases, leaving 13 bases between them. Germline V CDR1 and CDR2: SGHAT, FQDESV (reference sequence). The CDR3 covers 13 residues. The chain's CDR3 is CASSLELLGPQFF. Written as DNA, the CDR3 is TGTGCCAGCAGCTTAGAGTTGCTGGGGCCGCAGTTCTTC.

The chain has TRBV6-5 and TRBJ1-1; 10 bases are shared with TRBD1. V dropped 8 bases and J dropped 3; count of bases not matched to a gene: 9. There are 15 residues in the CDR3. Germline V lookup: CDR1 MNHEY, CDR2 SVGAGI. CDR3: CASATGGLGDTEAFF. The CDR3 DNA is TGTGCCAGCGCGACAGGGGGCCTAGGGGACACTGAAGCTTTCTTT.

This chain uses TRBV5-6 with TRBJ2-6; maybe TRBD1 (5 bases). Trimming left V 1 base short and J 2 bases short, with 7 bases between. CDR1 is SGHDT and CDR2 is YYEEEE in the germline V gene. The CDR3 length is 15 residues. CDR3 protein: CASSLTGTGANVLTF. CDR3 coding DNA: TGTGCCAGCAGCTTGACAGGAACTGGGGCCAACGTCCTGACTTTC.

J is TRBJ2-5 and V is TRBV10-2; D is possibly TRBD2 (6 bases). The CDR3 consists of 14 residues. Trimming shortened V by 0 bases and J by 5 bases, and 10 bases separated the two germline ends. CDR1 and CDR2 (germline): WSHSY, SAAADI. As DNA, the CDR3 is TGCGCCAGCAGTGAGTCCGCTGGGGGGGAGACCCAGTACTTC. Its translation: CASSESAGGETQYF.

The chain recombines TRBV12-3 or TRBV12-4 with TRBJ1-1, with TRBD1 as a possible D gene (6 bases). Trimming shortened V by 6 bases and J by 1 base, and 9 bases separated the two germline ends. The CDR3 has 13 residues. The CDR3 coding sequence is TGTGCCAGCAGGTCACAGGGGAACACTGAAGCTTTCTTT. This gives the protein CASRSQGNTEAFF.

The chain joins TRBV19 to TRBJ2-5; TRBD1 matches 7 bases. Germline V gene data show CDR1 as LNHDA and CDR2 as SQIVND (reference sequence). After removal of 7 bases from V and 4 bases from J, the junction contained 12 bases not matched to a gene. This CDR3 has 15 amino acids. The CDR3 sequence: CASNFRQGIGETQYF. DNA for the CDR3: TGTGCCAGTAACTTCAGACAGGGAATAGGAGAGACCCAGTACTTC.

The chain links TRBV3-1 (or the pseudogene TRBV3-2) to TRBJ2-7; a possible D gene is TRBD1 (5 bases). Trimming stripped 0 bases from V and 0 bases from J, with 12 bases between. This CDR3 is 16 amino acids long. In germline, CDR1 is LGHDT, CDR2 YNNKEL (reference sequence). For the CDR3, the DNA is TGTGCCAGCAGCCAAGATCTGGGGCCCCACTCCTACGAGCAGTACTTC. The encoded protein is CASSQDLGPHSYEQYF.

This clone came up once. The V gene is TRBV4-2, the J gene TRBJ1-3, with D perhaps TRBD1 (5 bases). CDR1 and CDR2 (germline): LGHNA, YNFKEQ. The CDR3 covers 17 residues. With 0 bases removed from V and 2 bases from J, the gap between germline ends came to 14 bases. CDR3 sequence: CASSQERAGRPGNTIYF. CDR3 nucleotides: TGTGCCAGCAGCCAAGAGAGGGCGGGGCGACCTGGAAACACCATATATTTT.

The chain recombines TRBV6-5 with TRBJ1-5; 8 bases line up with TRBD1. Germline V gives CDR1 MNHEY, CDR2 SVGAGI. V was pared by 7 bases and J by 2 bases, with 7 bases of the junction left unmatched. This CDR3 comprises 15 residues. The CDR3 DNA reads TGTGCCAGCAAAAAAACAGGGGGGGGCAATCAGCCCCAGCATTTT. It codes for CASKKTGGGNQPQHF.

J is TRBJ1-1 and V is TRBV7-2; TRBD1 might be the D (5 bases). V shed 5 bases and J shed 7 bases, with 14 bases lying between them. The CDR3 spans 13 residues. Germline V gene lookup returns CDR1 SGHTA and CDR2 FQGNSA. The chain's CDR3 is CASSASPGFEAFF. CDR3 in DNA: TGTGCCAGCAGCGCCAGCCCAGGGTTTGAAGCTTTCTTT.

This clone was detected only once. The chain carries TRBV5-1 and TRBJ2-1, with 9 bases matching TRBD1. Germline CDR1 is SGHRS and CDR2 is YFSETQ. CDR3 size: 13 residues. V was pared by 4 bases and J by 9 bases, with 5 bases of the junction left unmatched. Here the CDR3 DNA reads TGCGCCAGCAGCCCGGACAGGGGCGGTGAGCAGTTCTTC. Protein product: CASSPDRGGEQFF.

The CDR3, as DNA: TGTGCCAGCAAGACACCTTTTAATTCACCCCTCCACTTT. It specifies CASKTPFNSPLHF. This sequence joins TRBV16 and TRBJ1-6; D remains ambiguous. Trimming shortened V by 7 bases and J by 6 bases, and 10 bases separated the two germline ends. Germline V gene sequence: CDR1 KGHSY, CDR2 FQNENV. The CDR3 has 13 amino acids.

The chain carries TRBV18 and TRBJ2-6, with 8 bases aligning to TRBD1. Losses at the gene ends were 4 bases for V and 0 bases for J; bases not matched to a gene: 8. The CDR3 runs to 18 residues. Germline values: CDR1 KGHSH, CDR2 LQKENI. The CDR3 bases are TGTGCCAGCTCACGACAGACAGGGGTCCTCTCTGGGGCCAACGTCCTGACTTTC. Its translation is CASSRQTGVLSGANVLTF.

The sample holds one count of this clone. The J gene is TRBJ1-1, the V gene TRBV11-2; D gene uncertain. Germline values: CDR1 SGHAT, CDR2 FQNNGV. Between the trimmed V and J ends, which lost 0 bases and 7 bases, there was a span of 6 bases. The length of the CDR3 is 12 residues. CDR3 loop: CASSLDRYEAFF. The CDR3 DNA follows: TGTGCCAGCAGCTTAGATCGGTATGAAGCTTTCTTT.

V gene TRBV7-3 combines with J gene TRBJ2-2, with D tentatively TRBD1 (8 bases). CDR3 size: 17 residues. The germline V gene encodes CDR1 SGHTA and CDR2 FQGTGA. V lost 2 bases to trimming and J lost 5 bases, with 18 bases between them. CDR3 DNA: TGTGCCAGCAGCTTATCCCGGACAGGGAGGGGAACCGGGGAGCTGTTTTTT. This sequence encodes CASSLSRTGRGTGELFF. The full variable domain, in which reference TRBV7-3 and TRBJ2-2 provide the parts outside the CDR3, is GAGVSQTPSNKVTEKGKYVELRCDPISGHTALYWYRQSLGQGPEFLIYFQGTGAADDSGLPNDRFFAVRPEGSVSTLKIQRTERGDSAVYLCASSLSRTGRGTGELFFGEGSRLTVL.

The chain is built from TRBV25-1 and TRBJ1-1; D may be TRBD1 (6 bases). The CDR3 length is 15 residues. The V end lost 4 bases, the J end lost 0 bases, and 12 bases lay between the germline ends. Germline V gene lookup returns CDR1 MGHDK and CDR2 SYGVNS. In DNA, the CDR3 is TGTGCCAGCAGTGCTACAGGGTATATGAACACTGAAGCTTTCTTT. The encoded protein is CASSATGYMNTEAFF. The full variable domain, completed using reference TRBV25-1 and TRBJ1-1, is EADIYQTPRYLVIGTGKKITLECSQTMGHDKMYWYQQDPGMELHLIHYSYGVNSTEKGDLSSESTVSRIRTEHFPLTLESARPSHTSQYLCASSATGYMNTEAFFGQGTRLTVV.

V gene TRBV5-1 combines with J gene TRBJ1-2; D perhaps matches TRBD1 (5 bases). The CDR3 sequence is 14 residues long. Trimming shortened V by 4 bases and J by 2 bases, and 12 bases separated the two germline ends. The germline V gene encodes CDR1 SGHRS and CDR2 YFSETQ. The DNA of the CDR3 is TGCGCCAGCAGCCCGGGGGATTCAAACTATGGCTACACCTTC. This sequence encodes CASSPGDSNYGYTF.

The rearrangement joins TRBV19 to TRBJ1-2, with TRBD1 matching 8 bases. CDR1 is LNHDA, CDR2 SQIVND, per germline (reference sequence). The CDR3 totals 12 residues. After removal of 9 bases from V and 10 bases from J, the junction contained 10 bases not matched to a gene. CDR3 amino acids: CASNGGTGTYTF. The CDR3 DNA reads as TGTGCCAGCAATGGAGGGACAGGTACCTACACCTTC.

CDR3 DNA sequence: TGTGCCAGCAGCCCCTTGGTCCCCCAGGGGTTCAACACTGAAGCTTTCTTT. As protein: CASSPLVPQGFNTEAFF. The J gene is TRBJ1-1, the V gene TRBV5-4, with D perhaps matching TRBD1 (6 bases). The CDR3 runs 17 residues. CDR1 is SGHNT and CDR2 is YYREEE in the germline V gene (reference sequence). Deletions cut 4 bases from V and 2 bases from J, with 21 bases between.